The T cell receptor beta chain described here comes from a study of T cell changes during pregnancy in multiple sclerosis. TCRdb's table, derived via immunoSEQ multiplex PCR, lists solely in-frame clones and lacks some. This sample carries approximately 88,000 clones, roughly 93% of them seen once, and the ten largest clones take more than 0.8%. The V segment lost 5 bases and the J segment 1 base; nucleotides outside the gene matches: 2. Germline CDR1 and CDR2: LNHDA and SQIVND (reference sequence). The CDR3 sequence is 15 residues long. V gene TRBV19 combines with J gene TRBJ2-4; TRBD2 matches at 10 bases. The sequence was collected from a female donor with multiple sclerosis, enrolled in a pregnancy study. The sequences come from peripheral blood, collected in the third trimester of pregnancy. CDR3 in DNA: TGTGCCAGTAGTCTAGCGGGAGTGGCCAAAAACATTCAGTACTTC. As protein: CASSLAGVAKNIQYF. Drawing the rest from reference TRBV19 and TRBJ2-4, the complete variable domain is DGGITQSPKYLFRKEGQNVTLSCEQNLNHDAMYWYRQDPGQGLRLIYYSQIVNDFQKGDIAEGYSVSREKKESFPLTVTSAQKNPTAFYLCASSLAGVAKNIQYFGAGTRLSVL.